This T cell receptor beta chain originates from a study of blood T cells in healthy people across ages (dated by TCRdb to the mid-2010s). Study-level background: In model experiments, template switching captured roughly one uniquely barcoded TCR beta cDNA molecule for every two T cells. Two additional independent replicas of 1 million unique cDNA reads from the same blood draw were analyzed for two donors (one aged 18 to 30 and one aged 80 or older). To avoid experimental bias, donors of different ages were spread randomly across the sequencing lanes. The study measured age-related changes in TCR beta repertoire diversity using deep sequencing normalized with unique cDNA molecular identifiers. The donors were split into four age groups: young (average approximately 16 years), middle-aged (roughly 42), aged (approximately 60) and long-lived (roughly 80).

The library was made by 5' RACE. The data were produced on an Illumina HiSeq 2500. A second roughly 6 to 12 cycle PCR used a sample-barcoded 5' primer and a J-beta primer mix. Each TCR beta cDNA molecule received a unique molecular identifier from a template-switch 5' adaptor carrying 12 random nucleotides. Each sample yielded at least 3 million CDR3-containing paired-end reads. First-strand cDNA synthesis was performed from all RNA using the Mint cDNA synthesis kit, with priming by a TRBC-specific oligonucleotide. Following uracil-DNA glycosylase treatment, a first 18-cycle PCR with universal primers M1SS and BC2_uni_R was performed on all cDNA. In the paper's pipeline: Normalization of each sample was performed by random selection of 1 million high-quality reads, each carrying a distinct molecular identifier. Instead of being binned into consensus sequences, reads that shared molecular identifiers were thrown out. MiTCR, with a Q25 quality threshold and the strictest error-elimination algorithm, was used for CDR3 identification, clonotype clustering and error correction. A nonparametric unseen species model with Euler transformation was used to estimate a lower bound on total TCR beta diversity. The raw public data were reprocessed by TCRdb itself: fastp quality trimming at Q25, MiXCR clonotype calling, in-frame beta chains only. Merged by CDR3 protein, the rows form single entries marked with the most common genes and DNA. The V and J calls and clone size come from TCRdb's table, not from the authors' own analysis. Counted in this sample were 600,000 to 800,000 distinct CDR3 sequences; around 50% of them appeared once. Roughly 13% of the sample rests with the top ten.

Donors were 40 or so systemically healthy Caucasian individuals from Russia aged roughly 6 to 90 years. Each donor gave approximately 9.3 milliliters of peripheral blood, collected into EDTA-treated Vacutainer tubes. Ficoll-Paque density-gradient centrifugation was used to isolate PBMCs, with at least 6 million per sample. Total RNA, at least 6 micrograms per sample, was extracted from PBMCs with Trizol reagent. The percentages of naive CD45RAhigh/CD27high T cells were determined by flow cytometry on a PBMC aliquot from every donor. V is clipped by 4 bases and J by 6 bases, and the sequence between their germline boundaries is 19 bases long. The CDR1 and CDR2 encoded by the germline V gene (reference sequence) are MNHEY and SMNVEV. The CDR3 goes from the cysteine to the phenylalanine over 16 residues. Only the CDR3 DNA stays, 48 bases, in frame from base 1. On the study overall, not on this receptor specifically: Total diversity estimates from one million sequenced T cells were considered lower bounds and underestimates. Because donor CMV infection status was unknown, age-related changes in expanded clonotypes were potentially confounded. As age increased, observed TCR beta diversity per million T cells dropped in a roughly linear way, and a significant reduction was already evident by age 40. Compared with the aged group, the long-lived group had more naive CD4+ T cells, fewer expanded clones and increased TCR diversity, suggesting age selection. A strong correlation was found between observed TCR beta diversity and the percentage of naive T cells measured by flow cytometry. Conclusive comparison of naive and antigen-experienced compartments was prevented by the profiling of bulk unsorted PBMCs.

A note on this clonotype: This clone's antigen is unknown. Nothing much larger sits one base from this clone, and base qualities are not available.

The material sequenced was blood. This sequence was found in a woman aged 80 or over in good health. The rearrangement joined TRBV27 to TRBJ2-1; no D gene can be assigned with confidence. The nucleotides read TGTGCCAGCAGTTCGCCCAGCCGCAGCCGTACCAATGAGCAGTTCTTC. Its protein reads: CASSSPSRSRTNEQFF.